The 8 T cell receptor beta chains listed next were all sequenced from one sample in a study of cytomegalovirus exposure and HLA in healthy donors. PCR amplification relied on 60 Vbeta primers (plus 13 Jbeta primers). Sequencing used immunoSEQ multiplex PCR; TCRdb keeps in-frame clones, though not all of them. In the table there are 100,000 to 150,000 clones, roughly 79% of which are singletons. The specimen was PBMCs. The receptors were sampled from a boy aged 2-9 years in good health and CMV-seronegative.

The chain is built from TRBV19 and TRBJ1-2; no clear D gene. CDR1 and CDR2 from the germline V gene are LNHDA and SQIVND (reference sequence). V lost 5 bases and J lost 4, with 11 bases in between. The CDR3 runs 13 residues. DNA for the CDR3: TGTGCCAGTAGTTACACCCTCCTCTATGGCTACACCTTC. Residues: CASSYTLLYGYTF.

The genes are TRBV7-2 and TRBJ2-3; D is perhaps TRBD2 (7 bases). The CDR3 spans 15 residues. Trimming removed 2 bases at V and 4 bases at J, with 13 bases between. Germline V gene sequence: CDR1 SGHTA, CDR2 FQGNSA. CDR3 DNA: TGTGCCAGCAGCTTATGGGGGGGCGGAGCAGATACGCAGTATTTT. Its translation is CASSLWGGGADTQYF.

The rearrangement joins TRBV2 to TRBJ1-1; possible D gene TRBD1, 5 bases. Per the germline V gene, CDR1 is SNHLY and CDR2 is FYNNEI. V dropped 3 bases and J dropped 0 bases, with 17 bases sitting between them. CDR3 length: 17 residues. The CDR3 here is CASSEIVGAILNTEAFF. The CDR3 DNA reads TGTGCCAGCAGTGAGATAGTTGGGGCCATCCTGAACACTGAAGCTTTCTTT.

This chain links TRBV27 with TRBJ2-7, with 7 positions matching TRBD1. V lost 6 bases, J lost 3 bases, and 2 bases stayed unmatched. Per germline, CDR1 MNHEY and CDR2 SMNVEV (reference sequence). The CDR3 is 12 residues long. In DNA form, the CDR3 reads TGTGCCAGCAGCCGGGACAGCTACGAGCAGTACTTC. Amino acids: CASSRDSYEQYF.

The CDR3 is CASSLGDRAYGYTF. CDR3 bases: TGTGCCAGCAGCTTGGGTGACAGGGCCTATGGCTACACCTTC. The rearrangement links TRBV5-4 to TRBJ1-2; 7 bases match TRBD1. V dropped 0 bases and J dropped 4; count of bases not matched to a gene: 3. The CDR3 length is 14 residues. The germline gives CDR1 SGHNT, CDR2 YYREEE (reference sequence).

The chain joins TRBV5-1 to TRBJ2-3; TRBD2 aligns across 13 bases. The CDR3 spans 16 residues. From germline, CDR1 is SGHRS and CDR2 YFSETQ. Unmatched junction bases numbered 4, after V lost 2 bases and J lost 4 bases. The CDR3 reads CASSFRLAGGSDTQYF. CDR3 sequence (DNA): TGCGCCAGCAGCTTCAGACTAGCGGGGGGCTCAGATACGCAGTATTTT.

In this sample, this clone turned up once. The rearrangement joins TRBV6-1 to TRBJ2-3, with 12 bases fitting TRBD2. Unmatched junction bases numbered 7, after V lost 7 bases and J lost 5 bases. Germline assignment: CDR1 MNHNS and CDR2 SASEGT. CDR3 length: 15 amino acids. In nucleotides, the CDR3 is TGTGCCAGCACCACCCTAGCGGGGGGGGTAGATACGCAGTATTTT. It specifies CASTTLAGGVDTQYF.

This chain links TRBV4-2 with TRBJ1-1, with 11 nucleotides matching TRBD1. V lost 6 bases and J lost 4; bases outside the gene matches: 10. Per germline, CDR1 LGHNA and CDR2 YNFKEQ. CDR3 length: 16 amino acids. The CDR3, as DNA: TGTGCCAGCAGTCCGGGACAGGGGGACAGTGGCACTGAAGCTTTCTTT. Its translation is CASSPGQGDSGTEAFF.